The 24 T cell receptor beta chains presented below share a single source sample, sequenced in a study of blood T cells in healthy people across ages (dated by TCRdb to the mid-2010s). The library was built by means of 5' RACE. Sequencing was carried out with an Illumina HiSeq 2500. A second PCR of roughly 6 to 12 cycles was performed with a sample-barcoded 5' primer and a J-beta primer mix. TCRdb reprocessed the public reads (quality trimming at Q25 with fastp, clone calling with MiXCR) and kept in-frame beta chains. Rows with a matching CDR3 protein are joined into one entry that keeps the most common DNA and genes. The sample table shows 650,000 to 800,000 distinct CDR3 sequences, and approximately 48% are seen once. The ten biggest clones cover 15% to 25% of the sample. What was sequenced was blood. The receptors were sampled from a man in his 60s in good health.

The chain employs TRBV6-1 and TRBJ1-2, with a weak D call TRBD1 (6 bases). Germline CDR1 and CDR2: MNHNS and SASEGT. The V and J ends lost 7 bases and 3 bases respectively, with 12 bases between them. There are 13 residues in the CDR3. The CDR3 reads CASTYRVDYGYTF. The CDR3 DNA sequence: TGTGCCAGCACCTACAGGGTGGACTATGGCTACACCTTC.

This chain connects TRBV7-3 to TRBJ2-1; the match to TRBD2 covers 12 bases. The CDR3 has 17 residues. Germline loops: CDR1 SGHTA, CDR2 FQGTGA. V dropped 4 bases and J dropped 2; count of bases not matched to a gene: 6. CDR3 nucleotides: TGTGCCAGCAGCTCAAGGACTAGCGGGGCAGCCTACAATGAGCAGTTCTTC. Its protein is CASSSRTSGAAYNEQFF.

The table lists this clonotype with a few counts. For the CDR3, the DNA is TGCAGCGTGGGACAGGGTGAAAAACTGTTTTTT. This translates into CSVGQGEKLFF. This chain uses TRBV29-1 with TRBJ1-4, with TRBD1 identical over 9 bases. J lost 7 bases, V lost 6 bases, and 0 bases had no gene match. Germline V gene data show CDR1 as SQVTM and CDR2 as ANQGSEA. This CDR3 region has 11 residues.

The chain links TRBV12-3 or TRBV12-4 to TRBJ2-3; D might be TRBD2 (6 bases). The V end was cut by 4 bases, the J end by 2 bases, with 10 bases between. The CDR3 runs 14 residues. CDR3 coding DNA: TGTGCCAGCAGTTGGAGGGCCCCCACAGATACGCAGTATTTT. It is translated as CASSWRAPTDTQYF.

The genes are TRBV7-2 and TRBJ1-2, with TRBD1 matching 7 bases. From germline, CDR1 is SGHTA and CDR2 FQGNSA. J gave up 7 bases and V 5 bases, and 22 bases lay outside the gene matches. CDR3 length: 18 amino acids. CDR3 sequence: CASSEAQVTGAGGCGYTF. Written as DNA, the CDR3 is TGTGCCAGCAGCGAAGCCCAAGTTACAGGGGCGGGAGGCTGTGGCTACACCTTC.

This clonotype occurred a few times. The chain employs TRBV7-7 and TRBJ1-5; D gene ambiguous. V lost 5 bases and J lost 6, with 11 bases in between. Germline V gene sequence: CDR1 SSHAT, CDR2 FNYEAQ (reference sequence). This CDR3 is built from 13 residues. Here the CDR3 reads CASSPVFSQPQHF. The DNA of the CDR3 is TGTGCCAGCAGCCCCGTGTTTAGTCAGCCCCAGCATTTT. The whole variable domain, filled in from reference TRBV7-7 and TRBJ1-5, reads GAGVSQSPRYKVTKRGQDVTLRCDPISSHATLYWYQQALGQGPEFLTYFNYEAQPDKSGLPSDRFSAERPEGSISTLTIQRTEQRDSAMYRCASSPVFSQPQHFGDGTRLSIL.

V and J are TRBV5-1 and TRBJ2-1; the match to TRBD2 covers 14 bases. V gave up 4 bases and J gave up 9 bases; unmatched junction bases: 9. CDR3 size: 16 residues. Germline V gene data show CDR1 as SGHRS and CDR2 as YFSETQ. This chain's CDR3 is CASSRSTSGGAGEQFF. CDR3 nucleotides: TGCGCCAGCAGCCGATCGACTAGCGGGGGGGCAGGTGAGCAGTTCTTC.

This chain joins TRBV20-1 and TRBJ1-4; the D gene is possibly TRBD1 (5 bases). This CDR3 is 16 amino acids long. The germline V gene has CDR1 DFQATT and CDR2 SNEGSKA (reference sequence). V lost 3 bases and J lost 0, with 14 bases in between. The CDR3 coding sequence is TGCAGTGCTAGTGTCAGGGTGGGAGCAACTAATGAAAAACTGTTTTTT. Translation: CSASVRVGATNEKLFF.

J is TRBJ2-3 and V is TRBV12-5, with 9 bases matching TRBD1. The V and J ends lost 1 base and 6 bases, in that order; junction bases with no gene match: 5. Per the germline V gene, CDR1 is LGHNT and CDR2 is FRNRAP. The CDR3 is 15 residues long. This CDR3 is CASGLGRTGDDTQYF. The DNA for the CDR3 is TGTGCTAGTGGTTTGGGACGGACAGGGGATGATACGCAGTATTTT. Using reference TRBV12-5 and TRBJ2-3 for the parts outside the CDR3, the full variable domain is DARVTQTPRHKVTEMGQEVTMRCQPILGHNTVFWYRQTMMQGLELLAYFRNRAPLDDSGMPKDRFSAEMPDATLATLKIQPSEPRDSAVYFCASGLGRTGDDTQYFGPGTRLTVL.

The genes are TRBV5-6 and TRBJ2-5; the match to TRBD1 covers 8 bases. The J call may be faulty, since TRBJ2-7 better matches the DNA end. This CDR3 has 13 amino acids. Germline CDR1 and CDR2: SGHDT and YYEEEE. CDR3: CASRGGTGHEQYF. CDR3 sequence (DNA): TGTGCCAGCAGGGGCGGGACAGGACACGAGCAGTACTTC.

To note about this clonotype: The junction departs from germline at one end; a sequencing error may be responsible. The rearrangement uses TRBV5-1 and TRBJ2-1; perhaps TRBD1 as D (6 bases). CDR3 length equals 15 residues. CDR1 SGHRS and CDR2 YFSETQ come from the germline V gene. CDR3 sequence reads: CANSLAQGSYNEQFF. CDR3 nucleotides: TGCGCCAACAGCTTGGCCCAGGGGTCCTACAATGAGCAGTTCTTC.

The V and J genes are TRBV7-2 and TRBJ2-1, with D perhaps assigned TRBD1 or TRBD2 (5 bases each). The J call is in doubt because the DNA end fits TRBJ2-7 better. Germline V gene data show CDR1 as SGHTA and CDR2 as FQGNSA. CDR3 length equals 18 residues. The CDR3 coding sequence is TGTGCCAGCAGCTCCGGCCTGGGGGTCCATTCCTCCTACAATGAGCAGTACTTC. Translating gives CASSSGLGVHSSYNEQYF.

The chain uses TRBV15 and TRBJ2-2; D ambiguous. Trimming took off 2 bases at V and 2 bases at J, with 9 bases between the two ends. There are 15 residues in the CDR3. Looked up from germline, CDR1 is LNHNV and CDR2 is YYDKDF (reference sequence). In DNA, the CDR3 is TGTGCCACCAGCAGACTGGACCTAAACACCGGGGAGCTGTTTTTT. Translated, it gives CATSRLDLNTGELFF.

This clonotype was observed at least ten times. The chain recombines TRBV20-1 with TRBJ2-1; 13 positions agree with TRBD2. Germline values: CDR1 DFQATT, CDR2 SNEGSKA (reference sequence). Trimming at V came to 1 base and at J to 5 bases, leaving 8 bases not matched to a gene. This CDR3 comprises 17 residues. CDR3 sequence reads: CSARGTSGGPENNEQFF. In DNA, the CDR3 is TGCAGTGCTAGAGGGACTAGCGGGGGCCCCGAAAACAATGAGCAGTTCTTC.

This sequence joins TRBV10-3 and TRBJ1-1; D remains ambiguous. Trimming took 0 bases from V and 7 from J, leaving 9 bases between them. Germline V CDR1 and CDR2: ENHRY, SYGVKD. The CDR3 covers 13 residues. For the CDR3, the DNA is TGTGCCATCAGTGAGTCGAAGGGTAGTGAAGCTTTCTTT. Protein sequence: CAISESKGSEAFF.

This clonotype was counted a few times. This chain connects TRBV20-1 to TRBJ2-7, with D perhaps matching TRBD1 (6 bases). V lost 3 bases and J lost 0, with 12 bases in between. The CDR3 consists of 14 residues. Germline CDR1 and CDR2: DFQATT and SNEGSKA (reference sequence). CDR3 bases: TGCAGTGCTAGTGATCAGGGGAGCTCCTACGAGCAGTACTTC. Encoded protein: CSASDQGSSYEQYF.

This clonotype came up a few times. V gene TRBV27 combines with J gene TRBJ2-3; no definite D call. V lost 2 bases and J lost 0, with 6 bases in between. Germline values: CDR1 MNHEY, CDR2 SMNVEV (reference sequence). The CDR3 covers 14 residues. This CDR3 reads CASSLSLSTDTQYF. As DNA, the CDR3 is TGTGCCAGCAGTTTAAGTCTTAGCACAGATACGCAGTATTTT.

The table lists this clonotype with a few counts. This sequence joins TRBV2 and TRBJ1-6; 8 nucleotides agree with TRBD1. V gave up 6 bases and J gave up 7 bases; unmatched junction bases: 5. From germline, CDR1 is SNHLY and CDR2 FYNNEI. The CDR3 runs 14 residues. In DNA, the CDR3 is TGTGCCAGCAGACAGGGGGACCTCAATTCACCCCTCCACTTT. Encoded protein: CASRQGDLNSPLHF. Together with reference TRBV2 and TRBJ1-6, the CDR3 gives the full variable domain: EPEVTQTPSHQVTQMGQEVILRCVPISNHLYFYWYRQILGQKVEFLVSFYNNEISEKSEIFDDQFSVERPDGSNFTLKIRSTKLEDSAMYFCASRQGDLNSPLHFGNGTRLTVT.

Turning to this clonotype: A read error may be the cause here, since a much bigger clone is one base away. The chain employs TRBV29-1 and TRBJ2-7; the D gene is possibly TRBD1 (5 bases). Trimming shortened V by 7 bases and J by 7 bases, and 23 bases separated the two germline ends. The CDR3 consists of 14 residues. Germline V CDR1 and CDR2: SQVTM, ANQGSEA. DNA of the CDR3: TGCAGCGCAGAAGGGGTGGGTGTTTACAATGAGCAGTACTTC. Amino acid sequence: CSAEGVGVYNEQYF.

This clonotype was seen more than once but under ten times. J is TRBJ2-1 and V is TRBV5-1; 12 bases agree with TRBD2. This CDR3 comprises 15 residues. Germline V gene data show CDR1 as SGHRS and CDR2 as YFSETQ. V gave up 2 bases and J gave up 7 bases; unmatched junction bases: 4. The CDR3 bases are TGCGCCAGCAGCTTCCGACTAGCGGGGGAGAATGAGCAGTTCTTC. Protein sequence: CASSFRLAGENEQFF.

The chain uses TRBV5-5 and TRBJ2-1, with D perhaps matching TRBD1 (5 bases). CDR1 and CDR2 from the germline V gene are SGHKS and YYEKEE (reference sequence). This CDR3 is 15 amino acids long. Trimming cost V 0 bases and J 2 bases, with 9 bases left between them. Here the CDR3 reads CASSLAMDTYNEQFF. Written as DNA, the CDR3 is TGTGCCAGCAGCTTGGCCATGGACACCTACAATGAGCAGTTCTTC. Combining the CDR3 with reference TRBV5-5 and TRBJ2-1 gives the whole variable domain DAGVTQSPTHLIKTRGQQVTLRCSPISGHKSVSWYQQVLGQGPQFIFQYYEKEERGRGNFPDRFSARQFPNYSSELNVNALLLGDSALYLCASSLAMDTYNEQFFGPGTRLTVL.

This rearrangement joins TRBV6-1 to TRBJ1-1; D ambiguous. Germline CDR1 is MNHNS and CDR2 is SASEGT. V was clipped by 0 bases and J by 7 bases, with 12 bases between them. The CDR3 covers 14 residues. The CDR3 here is CASSEAAWPGEAFF. DNA for the CDR3: TGTGCCAGCAGTGAAGCGGCATGGCCCGGTGAAGCTTTCTTT.

This clonotype was seen at least ten times. V is TRBV3-1 and J is TRBJ2-1, with D perhaps matching TRBD2 (6 bases). Per germline, CDR1 LGHDT and CDR2 YNNKEL (reference sequence). The CDR3 has 12 residues. V lost 6 bases to trimming and J lost 6 bases, with 9 bases between them. Written as DNA, the CDR3 is TGTGCCAGCAGGGGAGGCGGCAATGAGCAGTTCTTC. Translation gives CASRGGGNEQFF.

In this sample, this clonotype turned up a few times. The rearrangement joins TRBV20-1 to TRBJ1-2; 8 bases are shared with TRBD1. With V trimmed by 0 bases and J by 5 bases, 11 bases remained unmatched. Germline loops: CDR1 DFQATT, CDR2 SNEGSKA (reference sequence). The CDR3 length is 16 residues. DNA of the CDR3: TGCAGTGCTAGAGATTCTGCAGGGGGCCCGGGATATGGCTACACCTTC. Its translation is CSARDSAGGPGYGYTF.